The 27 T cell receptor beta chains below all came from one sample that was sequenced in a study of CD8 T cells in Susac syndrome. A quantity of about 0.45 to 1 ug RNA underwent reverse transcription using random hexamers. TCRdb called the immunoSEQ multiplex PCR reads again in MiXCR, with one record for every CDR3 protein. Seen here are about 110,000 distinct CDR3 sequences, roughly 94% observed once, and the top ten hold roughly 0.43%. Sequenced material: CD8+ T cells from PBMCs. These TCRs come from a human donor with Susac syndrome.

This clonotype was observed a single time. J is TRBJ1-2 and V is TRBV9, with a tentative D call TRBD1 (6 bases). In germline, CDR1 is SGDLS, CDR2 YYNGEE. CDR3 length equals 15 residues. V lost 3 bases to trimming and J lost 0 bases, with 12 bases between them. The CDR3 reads CASSDRTATNYGYTF. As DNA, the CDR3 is TGTGCCAGCAGCGACCGGACAGCTACTAACTATGGCTACACCTTC.

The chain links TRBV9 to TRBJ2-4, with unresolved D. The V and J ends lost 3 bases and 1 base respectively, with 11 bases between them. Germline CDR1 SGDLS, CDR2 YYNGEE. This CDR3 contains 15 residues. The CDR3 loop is CASSAEAGAKNIQYF. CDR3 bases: TGTGCCAGCAGCGCCGAGGCCGGGGCCAAAAACATTCAGTACTTC. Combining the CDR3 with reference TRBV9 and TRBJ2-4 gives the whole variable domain DSGVTQTPKHLITATGQRVTLRCSPRSGDLSVYWYQQSLDQGLQFLIQYYNGEERAKGNILERFSAQQFPDLHSELNLSSLELGDSALYFCASSAEAGAKNIQYFGAGTRLSVL.

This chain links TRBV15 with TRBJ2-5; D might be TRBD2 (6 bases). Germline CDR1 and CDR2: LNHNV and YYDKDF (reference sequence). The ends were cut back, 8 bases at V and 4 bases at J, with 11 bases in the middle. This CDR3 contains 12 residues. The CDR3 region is CATGTLPETQYF. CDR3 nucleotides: TGTGCCACCGGGACTCTGCCAGAGACCCAGTACTTC.

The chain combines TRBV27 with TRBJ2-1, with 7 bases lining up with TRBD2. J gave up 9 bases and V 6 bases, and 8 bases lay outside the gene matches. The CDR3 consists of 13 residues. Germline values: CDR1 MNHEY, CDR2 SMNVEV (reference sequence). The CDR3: CASSSGLVAEQFF. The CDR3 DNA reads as TGTGCCAGCAGCTCAGGACTAGTGGCTGAGCAGTTCTTC.

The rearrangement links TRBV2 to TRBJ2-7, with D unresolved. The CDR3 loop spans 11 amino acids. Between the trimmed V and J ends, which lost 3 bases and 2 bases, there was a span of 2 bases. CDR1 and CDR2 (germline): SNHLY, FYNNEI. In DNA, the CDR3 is TGTGCCAGCAGTGAGCCCTACGAGCAGTACTTC. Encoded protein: CASSEPYEQYF.

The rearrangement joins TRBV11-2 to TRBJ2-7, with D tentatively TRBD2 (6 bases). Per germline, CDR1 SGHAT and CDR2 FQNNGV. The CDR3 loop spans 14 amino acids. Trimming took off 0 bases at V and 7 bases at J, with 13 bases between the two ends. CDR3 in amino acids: CASSLDPGVAEQYF. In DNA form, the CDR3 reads TGTGCCAGCAGCTTAGACCCGGGAGTTGCTGAGCAGTACTTC.

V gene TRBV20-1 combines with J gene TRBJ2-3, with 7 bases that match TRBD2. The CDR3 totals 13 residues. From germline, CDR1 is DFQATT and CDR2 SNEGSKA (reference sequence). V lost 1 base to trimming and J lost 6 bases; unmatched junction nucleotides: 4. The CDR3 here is CSARGLAMDTQYF. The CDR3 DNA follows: TGCAGTGCTAGAGGACTAGCTATGGATACGCAGTATTTT.

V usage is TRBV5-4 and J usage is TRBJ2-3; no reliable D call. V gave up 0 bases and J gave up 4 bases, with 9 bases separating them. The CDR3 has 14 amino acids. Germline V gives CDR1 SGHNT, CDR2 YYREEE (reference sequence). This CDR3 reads CASSLVIAADTQYF. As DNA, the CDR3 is TGTGCCAGCAGCTTGGTGATAGCTGCAGATACGCAGTATTTT.

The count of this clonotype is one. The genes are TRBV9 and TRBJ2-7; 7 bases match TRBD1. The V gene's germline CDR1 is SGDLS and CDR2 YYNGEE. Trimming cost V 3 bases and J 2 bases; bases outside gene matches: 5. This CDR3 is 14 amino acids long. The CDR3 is CASSGRQGTYEQYF. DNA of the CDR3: TGTGCCAGCAGCGGCCGACAGGGAACCTACGAGCAGTACTTC.

CDR3 bases: TGTGCCAGCAGGACACAGGGGAGCAATCAGCCCCAGCATTTT. Its protein product is CASRTQGSNQPQHF. This chain uses TRBV6-6 with TRBJ1-5; 7 nucleotides agree with TRBD1. V shed 6 bases, J shed 1 base, and the junction held 3 bases outside the gene matches. Germline CDR1 reads MNHNY; CDR2 reads SVGAGI (reference sequence). The CDR3 length is 14 residues.

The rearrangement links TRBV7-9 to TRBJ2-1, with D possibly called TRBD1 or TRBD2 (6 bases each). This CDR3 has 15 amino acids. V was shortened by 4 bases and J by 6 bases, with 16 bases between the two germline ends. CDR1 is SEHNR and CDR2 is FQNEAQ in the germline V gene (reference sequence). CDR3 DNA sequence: TGTGCCAGCAGCTCCATGGTTGAGGGGGGCAATGAGCAGTTCTTC. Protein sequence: CASSSMVEGGNEQFF.

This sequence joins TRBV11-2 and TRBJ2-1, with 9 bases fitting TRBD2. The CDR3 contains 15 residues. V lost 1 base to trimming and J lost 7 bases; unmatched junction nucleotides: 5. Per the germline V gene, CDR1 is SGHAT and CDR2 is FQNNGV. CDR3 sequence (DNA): TGTGCCAGCAGCTTAGTGGCGGGGGGGCCTAATGAGCAGTTCTTC. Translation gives CASSLVAGGPNEQFF.

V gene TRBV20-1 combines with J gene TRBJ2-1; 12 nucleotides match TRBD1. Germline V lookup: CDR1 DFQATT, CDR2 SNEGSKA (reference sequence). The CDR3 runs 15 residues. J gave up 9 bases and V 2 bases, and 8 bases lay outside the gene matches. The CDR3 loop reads CSARLRDRGLGEQFF. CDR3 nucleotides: TGCAGTGCTAGACTCCGGGACAGGGGGCTTGGTGAGCAGTTCTTC.

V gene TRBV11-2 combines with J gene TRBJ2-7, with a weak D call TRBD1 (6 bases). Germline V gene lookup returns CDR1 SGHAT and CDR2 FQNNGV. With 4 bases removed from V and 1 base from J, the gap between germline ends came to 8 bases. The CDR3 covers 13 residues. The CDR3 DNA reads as TGTGCCAGCAGCTCCGGGACATCCTACGAGCAGTACTTC. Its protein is CASSSGTSYEQYF.

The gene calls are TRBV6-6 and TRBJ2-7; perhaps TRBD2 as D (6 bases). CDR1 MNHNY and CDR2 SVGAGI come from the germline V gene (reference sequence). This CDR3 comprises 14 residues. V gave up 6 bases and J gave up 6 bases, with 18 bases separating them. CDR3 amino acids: CASSQPPLASEQYF. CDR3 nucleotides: TGTGCCAGCAGCCAACCCCCACTAGCTTCCGAGCAGTACTTC.

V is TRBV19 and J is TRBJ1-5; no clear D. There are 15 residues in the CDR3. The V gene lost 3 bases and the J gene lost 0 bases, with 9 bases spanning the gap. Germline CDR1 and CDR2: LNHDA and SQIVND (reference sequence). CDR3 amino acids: CASSIWDYSNQPQHF. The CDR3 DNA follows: TGTGCCAGTAGTATTTGGGATTATAGCAATCAGCCCCAGCATTTT. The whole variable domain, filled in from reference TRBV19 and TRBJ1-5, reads DGGITQSPKYLFRKEGQNVTLSCEQNLNHDAMYWYRQDPGQGLRLIYYSQIVNDFQKGDIAEGYSVSREKKESFPLTVTSAQKNPTAFYLCASSIWDYSNQPQHFGDGTRLSIL.

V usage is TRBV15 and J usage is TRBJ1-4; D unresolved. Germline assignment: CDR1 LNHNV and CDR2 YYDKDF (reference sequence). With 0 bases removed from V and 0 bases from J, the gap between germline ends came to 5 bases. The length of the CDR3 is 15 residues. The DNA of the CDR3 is TGTGCCACCAGCAGAGAAAGAACAACTAATGAAAAACTGTTTTTT. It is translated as CATSRERTTNEKLFF.

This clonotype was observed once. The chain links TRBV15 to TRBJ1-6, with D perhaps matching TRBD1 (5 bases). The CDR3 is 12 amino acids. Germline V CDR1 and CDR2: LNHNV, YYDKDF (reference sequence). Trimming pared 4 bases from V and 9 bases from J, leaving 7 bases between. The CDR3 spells CATSMGVSPLHF. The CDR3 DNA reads TGTGCCACCAGCATGGGGGTTTCACCCCTCCACTTT.

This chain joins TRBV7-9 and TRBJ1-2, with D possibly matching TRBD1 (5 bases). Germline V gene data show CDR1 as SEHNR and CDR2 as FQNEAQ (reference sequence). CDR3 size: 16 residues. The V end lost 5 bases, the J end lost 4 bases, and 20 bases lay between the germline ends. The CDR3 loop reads CASSLRGMEPSYGYTF. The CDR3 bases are TGTGCCAGCAGCCTCCGGGGGATGGAACCTTCCTATGGCTACACCTTC.

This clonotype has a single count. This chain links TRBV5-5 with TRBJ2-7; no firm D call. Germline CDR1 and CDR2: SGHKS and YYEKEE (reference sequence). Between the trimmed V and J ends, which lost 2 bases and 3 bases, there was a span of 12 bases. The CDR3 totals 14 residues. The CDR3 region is CASSLRVVGYEQYF. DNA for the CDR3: TGTGCCAGCAGCTTAAGGGTGGTGGGCTACGAGCAGTACTTC.

DNA of the CDR3: TGTGCCAGCAGCCCCTCTTCAGGGTCGGAAAACATTCAGTACTTC. It yields the protein CASSPSSGSENIQYF. The J gene is TRBJ2-4, the V gene TRBV9; TRBD1 is a possible D gene (5 bases). V dropped 4 bases and J dropped 5 bases, with 16 bases sitting between them. This CDR3 is 15 amino acids long. Looked up from germline, CDR1 is SGDLS and CDR2 is YYNGEE.

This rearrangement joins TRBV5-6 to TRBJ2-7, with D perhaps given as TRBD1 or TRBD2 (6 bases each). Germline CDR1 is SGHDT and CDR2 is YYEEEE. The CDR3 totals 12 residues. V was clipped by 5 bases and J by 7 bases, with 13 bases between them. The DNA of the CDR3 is TGTGCCAGCAGTTGGGGGGCGAGGGAGCAGTACTTC. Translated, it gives CASSWGAREQYF.

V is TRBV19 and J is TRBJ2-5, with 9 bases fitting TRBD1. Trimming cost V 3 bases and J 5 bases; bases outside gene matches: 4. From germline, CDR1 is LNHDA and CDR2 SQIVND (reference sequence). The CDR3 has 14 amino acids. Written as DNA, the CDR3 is TGTGCCAGTAGTATCCCGGACAGGGGCGAGACCCAGTACTTC. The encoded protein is CASSIPDRGETQYF.

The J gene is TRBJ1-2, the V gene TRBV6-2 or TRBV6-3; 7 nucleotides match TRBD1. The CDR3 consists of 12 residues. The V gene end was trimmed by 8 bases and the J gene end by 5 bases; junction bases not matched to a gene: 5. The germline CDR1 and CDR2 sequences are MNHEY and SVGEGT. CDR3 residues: CASRDSSYGYTF. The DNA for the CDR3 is TGTGCCAGCCGGGACAGCTCATATGGCTACACCTTC.

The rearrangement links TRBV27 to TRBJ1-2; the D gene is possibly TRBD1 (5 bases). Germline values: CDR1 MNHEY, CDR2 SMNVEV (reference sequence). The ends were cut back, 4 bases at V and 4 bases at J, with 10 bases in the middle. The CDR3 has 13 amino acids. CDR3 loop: CASSSAGSYGYTF. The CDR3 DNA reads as TGTGCCAGCAGTTCCGCAGGGAGCTATGGCTACACCTTC.

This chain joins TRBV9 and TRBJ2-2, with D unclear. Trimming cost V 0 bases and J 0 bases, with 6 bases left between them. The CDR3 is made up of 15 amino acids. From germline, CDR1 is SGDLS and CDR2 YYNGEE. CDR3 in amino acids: CASSVESANTGELFF. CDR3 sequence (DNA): TGTGCCAGCAGCGTAGAATCAGCGAACACCGGGGAGCTGTTTTTT.

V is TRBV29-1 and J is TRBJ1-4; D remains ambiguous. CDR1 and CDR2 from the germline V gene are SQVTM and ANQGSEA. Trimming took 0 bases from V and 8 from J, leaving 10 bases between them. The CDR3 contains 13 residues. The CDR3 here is CSVEEGNGEKLFF. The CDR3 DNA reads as TGCAGCGTTGAAGAGGGGAACGGAGAAAAACTGTTTTTT.